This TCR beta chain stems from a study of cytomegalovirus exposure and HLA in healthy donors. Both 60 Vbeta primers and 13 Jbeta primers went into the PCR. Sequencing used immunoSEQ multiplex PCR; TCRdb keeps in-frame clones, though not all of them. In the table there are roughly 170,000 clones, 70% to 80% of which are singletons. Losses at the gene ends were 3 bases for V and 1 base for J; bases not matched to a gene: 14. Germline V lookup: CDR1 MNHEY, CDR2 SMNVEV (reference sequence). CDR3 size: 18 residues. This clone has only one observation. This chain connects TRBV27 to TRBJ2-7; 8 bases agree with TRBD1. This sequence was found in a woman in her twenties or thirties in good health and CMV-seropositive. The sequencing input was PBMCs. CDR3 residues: CASSFSFPGQEFSYEQYF. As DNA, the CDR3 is TGTGCCAGCAGTTTTTCATTCCCGGGACAGGAATTTTCCTACGAGCAGTACTTC.